This TCR beta chain was observed in a study of blood T cell repertoires in COVID-19. The CDR3 extends over 16 amino acids. Germline assignment: CDR1 MNHEY and CDR2 SVGEGT. Trimming pared 4 bases from V and 0 bases from J, leaving 15 bases between. Sequencing was performed with immunoSEQ multiplex PCR; in TCRdb, only in-frame clones are kept and a portion is missing. The sample has tens of thousands of clones, more than 60% seen once. The TCR comes from a woman in her seventies with acute or convalescent COVID-19. The chain recombines TRBV6-2 or TRBV6-3 with TRBJ1-1; maybe TRBD1 (6 bases). Sequencing was performed on peripheral blood. The CDR3 nucleotides are TGTGCCAGCAGTTCAGGGGCGATCCACATGAACACTGAAGCTTTCTTT. Protein: CASSSGAIHMNTEAFF.